A selection of T cell receptor beta chains follows, all from one sample in a study of shared clonotypes between healthy human individuals. Data came from immunoSEQ multiplex PCR; TCRdb stores just in-frame clones and leaves some out. The repertoire consists of about 1 million clones, with approximately 72% occurring once and the leading ten covering 1.2% to 1.5%. The sample comprised memory CD4+ T cells sorted from blood. These receptors were collected from a man younger than 35 in good health. The CDR3 runs from the conserved cysteine through the conserved F or W. A D gene is named only where the DNA matches it firmly. The listing skips clone size in some rows; elsewhere it reads once, few, many or a size class.

NA,TRBV2,TRBD1,TRBJ2-2,TGTGCCAGCAGTACGGACAGGGGGCGCGGCGGGGAGCTGTTTTTT,CASSTDRGRGGELFF
few,TRBV30,NA,TRBJ1-1,TGTGCCTGGAGTGTCGGAGGGGACACTGAAGCTTTCTTT,CAWSVGGDTEAFF
once,TRBV25-1,NA,TRBJ2-7,TGTGCCAGCAGTGAAGGATCCTACGAGCAGTACTTC,CASSEGSYEQYF
few,TRBV5-4,TRBD2,TRBJ2-3,TGTGCCAGCAGACCCGGTAGCGGGGGGAGCACAGATACGCAGTATTTT,CASRPGSGGSTDTQYF
NA,TRBV27,TRBD1,TRBJ1-2,TGTGCCAGCAGTTTCTACCGGGACAGACGGGGCTACACCTTC,CASSFYRDRRGYTF
NA,TRBV4-2,NA,TRBJ1-2,TGTGCCAGCAGCCAGGGCCGACTGGGCAGGGAAATTGGCTATGGCTACACCTTC,CASSQGRLGREIGYGYTF
NA,TRBV6-1,NA,TRBJ2-4,TGTGCCAGCAGTGAAGCGCCAGGGTCCGATCTAGCCAAAAACATTCAGTACTTC,CASSEAPGSDLAKNIQYF
NA,TRBV23-1,NA,TRBJ1-3,TGCGCCAGCAGTCAGGGGGCTCTTTCTGGAAACACCATATATTTT,CASSQGALSGNTIYF
NA,TRBV5-4,TRBD2,TRBJ2-2,TGTGCCAGCAGCTTGTGGTCTAGCGGGATTAGTAGTACCGGGGAGCTGTTTTTT,CASSLWSSGISSTGELFF
many,TRBV4-1,TRBD1,TRBJ1-1,TGCGCCAGCAGCCAACTCGGACAGGGAAGAGAAGCTTTCTTT,CASSQLGQGREAFF
NA,TRBV5-1,TRBD1,TRBJ2-3,TGCGCCAGCAGCATAAATGACAGGGAAGATACGCAGTATTTT,CASSINDREDTQYF